The sequence of this T cell receptor beta chain was determined in a study of cytomegalovirus exposure and HLA in healthy donors. The CDR3 covers 16 residues. V shed 5 bases and J 3 bases; nucleotides not matched to a gene: 13. Germline CDR1 is SGHRS and CDR2 is YFSETQ. In the PCR, 60 Vbeta and 13 Jbeta primers were used. This table comes from immunoSEQ multiplex PCR, and its TCRdb copy is limited to in-frame clones, with some not included. Of some 110,000 clones listed, roughly 74% are singletons. This TCR came from a woman aged 50 to 60 in good health and CMV-seropositive. V usage is TRBV5-1 and J usage is TRBJ2-7; 8 nucleotides align to TRBD1. Sequencing was performed on PBMCs. CDR3 DNA sequence: TGCGCCAGCAGAAGCATAACGGGACAGGAGAGCTACGAGCAGTACTTC. Translating gives CASRSITGQESYEQYF.